These 11 T cell receptor beta chains share one sample of origin, sequenced in a study of regulatory T cells in long-lasting Graves disease. As for time point: persistent/refractory GD, antithyroid drugs over 5 years with positive TRAb. From PBMCs, RNA was extracted and then used to make the TCR library. Researchers made TCR beta libraries by using iRepertoire HTBI primers and running Arm-PCR on CDR3 regions. In TCRdb, the multiplex PCR reads were re-called with MiXCR into one record per CDR3 protein. Of roughly 400,000 distinct CDR3 sequences listed, 20% to 25% were seen once; the top ten hold 20%. The specimen was peripheral blood mononuclear cells (PBMCs), collected when the disease was refractory, from a patient treated with antithyroid drugs. Every receptor here comes from a female donor with Graves disease.

The chain carries TRBV27 and TRBJ2-7, with 9 positions matching TRBD1. This CDR3 is built from 15 residues. From germline, CDR1 is MNHEY and CDR2 SMNVEV (reference sequence). The junction had 4 bases not matched to a gene; V was cut back by 3 bases and J by 1 base. CDR3 loop: CASSFTGTGSYEQYF. DNA of the CDR3: TGTGCCAGCAGTTTCACCGGGACAGGGTCCTACGAGCAGTACTTC.

This clonotype was observed a few times. The chain joins TRBV7-8 to TRBJ1-1, with 7 bases matching TRBD1. The V gene's germline CDR1 is SGHVS and CDR2 FQNEAQ. The CDR3 has 15 amino acids. Trimming removed 1 base from V and 4 bases from J; junction bases left unmatched: 6. In nucleotides, the CDR3 is TGTGCCAGCAGCTTAGGAGGCAGGGGGGTCACTGAAGCTTTCTTT. It is translated as CASSLGGRGVTEAFF.

This clonotype was seen at least ten times. The chain recombines TRBV28 with TRBJ2-7, with TRBD2 identical over 13 bases. CDR1 and CDR2 (germline): MDHEN, SYDVKM. The CDR3 runs 18 residues. V was clipped by 6 bases and J by 7 bases; unmatched bases: 18. In nucleotides, the CDR3 is TGTGCCAGCAGCAGTATCGGGACTAGCGGGATACATCTCCGGGAGCAGTACTTC. Translating gives CASSSIGTSGIHLREQYF.

This clonotype was found many times. The gene calls are TRBV6-1 and TRBJ2-7; D remains ambiguous. The germline V gene has CDR1 MNHNS and CDR2 SASEGT. The CDR3 covers 14 residues. Trimming left V 5 bases short and J 4 bases short, with 15 bases between. DNA for the CDR3: TGTGCCAGCAGTCGTCAACGGGCTGGATACGAGCAGTACTTC. Amino acids: CASSRQRAGYEQYF.

The chain links TRBV28 to TRBJ2-3; D not resolved. CDR1 and CDR2 (germline): MDHEN, SYDVKM. Deletions cut 4 bases from V and 2 bases from J, with 7 bases between. The CDR3 consists of 13 residues. CDR3 sequence: CASSSANTDTQYF. CDR3 bases: TGTGCCAGCAGTTCGGCCAACACAGATACGCAGTATTTT.

In its sample, this clonotype was seen many times. J is TRBJ2-7 and V is TRBV7-9; D is ambiguous. The CDR3 contains 13 residues. Germline V CDR1 and CDR2: SEHNR, FQNEAQ (reference sequence). V was pared by 0 bases and J by 5 bases, with 8 bases between. The CDR3 protein is CASSLAASHEQYF. The DNA for the CDR3 is TGTGCCAGCAGCTTAGCGGCCAGCCACGAGCAGTACTTC.

This clonotype was seen only a few times. This chain links TRBV28 with TRBJ2-7; D gene unclear. The CDR3 loop spans 13 amino acids. The V gene's germline CDR1 is MDHEN and CDR2 SYDVKM. The V and J ends lost 2 bases and 7 bases respectively, with 12 bases between them. In DNA, the CDR3 is TGTGCCAGCAGTTTACCTCTGACTTGGGAGCAGTACTTC. Its translation is CASSLPLTWEQYF. Full variable domain (remainder filled in from reference TRBV28 and TRBJ2-7): DVKVTQSSRYLVKRTGEKVFLECVQDMDHENMFWYRQDPGLGLRLIYFSYDVKMKEKGDIPEGYSVSREKKERFSLILESASTNQTSMYLCASSLPLTWEQYFGPGTRLTVT.

The chain couples TRBV9 to TRBJ2-7, with 7 positions matching TRBD1. CDR1 and CDR2 (germline): SGDLS, YYNGEE. This CDR3 is 15 amino acids long. V was clipped by 4 bases and J by 6 bases; unmatched bases: 13. The CDR3 region has the DNA TGTGCCAGCAGCCCGGGACAGCTGGGGTCCCTCGAGCAGTACTTC. Its protein product is CASSPGQLGSLEQYF.

This clonotype came up a few times. The V gene is TRBV20-1, the J gene TRBJ2-7, with 9 bases aligning to TRBD2. Trimming removed 1 base from V and 2 bases from J; junction bases left unmatched: 9. The CDR3 is 16 amino acids. CDR1 is DFQATT, CDR2 SNEGSKA, per germline (reference sequence). The CDR3 bases are TGCAGTGCTAGAGCCCTCTGGCGGGAGGGTACCTACGAGCAGTACTTC. As protein: CSARALWREGTYEQYF.

This sequence joins TRBV5-1 and TRBJ1-1, with 7 bases fitting TRBD1. V dropped 0 bases and J dropped 3; count of bases not matched to a gene: 8. The CDR3 is 16 residues long. Germline CDR1 SGHRS, CDR2 YFSETQ. CDR3 region: CASSLAGQILDTEAFF. DNA for the CDR3: TGCGCCAGCAGCTTGGCGGGACAGATCCTGGACACTGAAGCTTTCTTT.

This clonotype was picked up a small number of times. The V and J genes are TRBV6-2 or TRBV6-3 and TRBJ2-6; D ambiguous. Trimming removed 2 bases from V and 2 bases from J, with 10 bases in between. Germline CDR1 MNHEY, CDR2 SVGEGT. This CDR3 contains 16 residues. The CDR3, as DNA: TGTGCCAGCAGTTACACTATACCGGCTGGGGCCAACGTCCTGACTTTC. Amino acid sequence: CASSYTIPAGANVLTF.